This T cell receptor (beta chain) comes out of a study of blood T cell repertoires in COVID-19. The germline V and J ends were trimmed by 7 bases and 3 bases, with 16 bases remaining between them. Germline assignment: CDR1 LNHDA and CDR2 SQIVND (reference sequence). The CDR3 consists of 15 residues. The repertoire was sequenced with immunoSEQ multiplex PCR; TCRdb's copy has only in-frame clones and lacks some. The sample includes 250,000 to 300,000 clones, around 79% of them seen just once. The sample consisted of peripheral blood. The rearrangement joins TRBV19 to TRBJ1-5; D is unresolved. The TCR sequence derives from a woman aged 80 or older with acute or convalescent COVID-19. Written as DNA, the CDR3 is TGTGCCAGTAATTACCGACATGACTACAATCAGCCCCAGCATTTT. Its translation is CASNYRHDYNQPQHF.